This T cell receptor (beta chain) was observed in a study of blood T cells in healthy people across ages (dated by TCRdb to 2014 to 2015). The study in broad terms: Template switching captured roughly one uniquely barcoded TCR beta cDNA molecule per two T cells in model experiments. To track age-related changes in TCR beta repertoire diversity, the study relied on deep sequencing normalized with unique cDNA molecular identifiers. Donors were grouped into four age groups: young (average roughly 16 years), middle-aged (39), aged (62) and long-lived (around 80). To avoid experimental bias, donors of different ages were distributed randomly across sequencing lanes. The study analyzed two additional independent replicas of 1 million unique cDNA reads from the same blood draw for two donors, one aged 18 to 30 and one aged 80 or older. The full study reports these points: There was a strong correlation between observed TCR beta diversity and the percentage of naive T cells measured by flow cytometry. Because donor CMV infection status was unknown, age-related changes in expanded clonotypes were potentially confounded. Observed TCR beta diversity per million T cells fell roughly linearly with age, and a significant reduction was already apparent by age around 36. The long-lived group showed more naive CD4+ T cells, fewer expanded clones and increased TCR diversity than the aged group, suggesting age selection. Estimates of total diversity based on one million sequenced T cells were considered lower bounds and underestimates. Bulk unsorted PBMC profiling prevented conclusive comparison of naive and antigen-experienced compartments.

Systemically healthy Caucasian individuals from Russia, 39 in total and aged about 6 to 90 years, were included as donors. Ten milliliters of peripheral blood were collected from each donor into EDTA-treated Vacutainer tubes. PBMCs were isolated by Ficoll-Paque density-gradient centrifugation, with at least 7 million obtained per sample. Trizol reagent was used to extract total RNA from PBMCs, with at least 5.5 micrograms per sample. The percentages of naive CD45RAhigh/CD27high T cells were determined by flow cytometry on a PBMC aliquot from every donor. As regards this clonotype: Its antigen specificity is not known. Per-base qualities were not stored, and no clone one base away is much larger.

The germline V gene encodes CDR1 SNHLY and CDR2 FYNNEI. Spanning cysteine to phenylalanine, the CDR3 consists of 15 amino acids. This entry keeps only the CDR3 DNA: 45 bases, framed from base 1. V and J are truncated by 6 bases and 2 bases respectively, leaving an intervening sequence of 15 bases. Receptor amplification or capture employed 5' RACE. The reads were generated on an Illumina HiSeq 2500. A second PCR of about 6 to 11 cycles was performed with a sample-barcoded 5' primer and a J-beta primer mix. A template-switch 5' adaptor carrying 12 random nucleotides introduced a unique molecular identifier onto each TCR beta cDNA molecule. Each sample yielded at least 2.5 million CDR3-containing paired-end reads. First-strand cDNA synthesis was performed from all RNA using the Mint cDNA synthesis kit, with priming by a TRBC-specific oligonucleotide. All cDNA was treated with uracil-DNA glycosylase and then went through a first 18-cycle PCR with the universal primers M1SS and BC2_uni_R. On the authors' methods: For normalization, 1 million high-quality reads, each with a distinct molecular identifier, were randomly selected from each sample. Reads sharing molecular identifiers were discarded rather than binned into consensus sequences. MiTCR, run with a Q25 quality threshold and the strictest error-elimination algorithm, handled CDR3 identification, clonotype clustering and error correction. Lower-bound total TCR beta diversity was estimated with a nonparametric unseen species model using Euler transformation. The public reads were run again by TCRdb, first through fastp at Q25 and then through MiXCR, and only productive beta chains were kept. Each CDR3 protein appears once, grouped with its most common genes and DNA. TCRdb's processing, not the study's, gives the V and J calls here. The sample table records hundreds of thousands of distinct CDR3 sequences; around 50% of these occur just once. The ten largest clones represent roughly 26% of the sample.

Source material: blood. This clonotype originated in a middle-aged man in good health. This chain is built from TRBV2 and TRBJ2-3, with a weak D call of TRBD1 (5 bases match). The nucleotide sequence is TGTGCCAGCAGCCCCACAGGCTTTGACACAGATACGCAGTATTTT. This codes for CASSPTGFDTDTQYF.